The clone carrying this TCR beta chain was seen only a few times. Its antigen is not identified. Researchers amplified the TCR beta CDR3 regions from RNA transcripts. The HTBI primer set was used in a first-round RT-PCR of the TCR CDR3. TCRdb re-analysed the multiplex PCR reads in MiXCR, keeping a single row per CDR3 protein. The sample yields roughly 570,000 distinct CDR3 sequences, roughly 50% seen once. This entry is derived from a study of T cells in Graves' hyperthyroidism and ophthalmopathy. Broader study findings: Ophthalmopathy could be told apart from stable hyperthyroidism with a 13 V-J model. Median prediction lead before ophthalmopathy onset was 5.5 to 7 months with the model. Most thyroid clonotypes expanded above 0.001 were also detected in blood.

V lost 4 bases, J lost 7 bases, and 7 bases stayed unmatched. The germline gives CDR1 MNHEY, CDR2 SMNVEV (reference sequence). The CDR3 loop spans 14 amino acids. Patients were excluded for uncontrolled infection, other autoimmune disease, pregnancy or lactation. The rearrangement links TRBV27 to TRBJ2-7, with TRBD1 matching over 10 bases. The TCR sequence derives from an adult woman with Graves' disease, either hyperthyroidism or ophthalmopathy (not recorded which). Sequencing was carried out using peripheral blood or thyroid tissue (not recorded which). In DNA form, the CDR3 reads TGTGCCAGCAGTTCGAGACAGGGGGCCAGGGAGCAGTACTTC. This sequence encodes CASSSRQGAREQYF.